The entry below gives a single T cell receptor beta chain sequence along with its context. Its antigen is not known. TCRdb's table, derived via immunoSEQ multiplex PCR, lists solely in-frame clones and lacks some. The sample carries approximately 100,000 clones, roughly 91% recorded once. Germline V CDR1 and CDR2: SGHKS, YYEKEE (reference sequence). The CDR3 is 13 residues long. V lost 0 bases, J lost 6 bases, and 8 bases lay in between. The sample originates from a study of T cell responses to AZD1222 COVID-19 vaccine. General study results and limits: There were mostly white British donors and more females than males, and clonal diversity was possibly underestimated. Reports say nearly half of spike-specific TCRs go after unmutated variant regions. Spike was spanned by vaccine-associated CD4 TCRs, which were dominant at 160-218 and 743-854. Spike-specific TCR breadth and depth grew following two AZD1222 doses.

The starting material was peripheral blood, obtained on day 0 of MenACWY control vaccination. The sequence came from an adult in good health. The chain joins TRBV5-5 to TRBJ2-3; D gene unclear. The CDR3 DNA sequence: TGTGCCAGCAGCTTGGGTAGAACGGATACGCAGTATTTT. As protein: CASSLGRTDTQYF.